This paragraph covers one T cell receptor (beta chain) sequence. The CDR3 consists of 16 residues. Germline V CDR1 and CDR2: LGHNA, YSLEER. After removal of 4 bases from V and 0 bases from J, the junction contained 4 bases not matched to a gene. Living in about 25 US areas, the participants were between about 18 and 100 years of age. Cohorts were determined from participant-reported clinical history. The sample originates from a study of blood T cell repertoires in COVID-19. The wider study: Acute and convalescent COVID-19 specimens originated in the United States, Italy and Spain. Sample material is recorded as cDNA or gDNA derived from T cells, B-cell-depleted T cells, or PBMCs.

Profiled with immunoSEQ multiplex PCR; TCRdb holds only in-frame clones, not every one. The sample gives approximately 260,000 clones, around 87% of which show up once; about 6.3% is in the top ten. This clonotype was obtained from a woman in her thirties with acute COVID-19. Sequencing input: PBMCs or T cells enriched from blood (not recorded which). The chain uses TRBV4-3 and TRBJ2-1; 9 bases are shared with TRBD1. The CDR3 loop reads CASSPEGQGSYNEQFF. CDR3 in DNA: TGCGCCAGCAGCCCAGAGGGACAGGGCTCCTACAATGAGCAGTTCTTC.